This T cell receptor (beta chain) was recorded in a study of shared clonotypes between healthy human individuals. The study, taken as a whole, reports: Relative to clonotypes present in all four donors, those not shared had lower generation probabilities.

The assay was carried out at the deep level. Some 30,000 T cell genomes, or about 190 ng DNA, went into the sorted-subset replicate PCRs. Clones were read by immunoSEQ multiplex PCR, and TCRdb kept only the in-frame ones, dropping some. The table has roughly 2.1 million clones, around 93% seen once. This clone was observed once. Antigen: not known. Naive CD8 populations comprised CD45RO-negative cells positively selected for CCR7, excluding terminally differentiated effector memory CD45RA+ cells. This TCR was sampled from a man aged 18 to 35 in good health. Some clones in this sample may be carry-over from other donors' samples. Sequencing was carried out using naive CD8+ T cells from PBMCs.

The CDR3, as DNA: TGTGCCAGCAGGTACCGGGACTCCTACGAGCAGTACTTC. Amino acids: CASRYRDSYEQYF. The chain has TRBV27 and TRBJ2-7, with a weak D call TRBD2 (5 bases). The CDR3 has 13 residues. Germline V gene lookup returns CDR1 MNHEY and CDR2 SMNVEV (reference sequence). The ends were cut back, 6 bases at V and 0 bases at J, with 9 bases in the middle.